Below are 31 T cell receptor beta chains sequenced from a single sample in a study of blood T cell repertoires in COVID-19. Profiled with immunoSEQ multiplex PCR; TCRdb holds only in-frame clones, not every one. The table shows 120,000 or so clones, with over 65% occurring only once. Material: peripheral blood. The receptors shown here come from a man in his sixties with acute or convalescent COVID-19.

J is TRBJ1-2 and V is TRBV6-5; 9 bases are shared with TRBD1. J lost 4 bases, V lost 8 bases, and 5 bases had no gene match. Germline CDR1 is MNHEY and CDR2 is SVGAGI. CDR3 length: 13 residues. CDR3 sequence: CASAQGASYGYTF. CDR3 sequence (DNA): TGTGCCAGCGCACAGGGGGCGAGCTATGGCTACACCTTC.

The J gene is TRBJ2-7, the V gene TRBV7-2; 13 nucleotides match TRBD2. J was trimmed by 8 bases and V by 5 bases; bases with no gene match: 6. Germline V lookup: CDR1 SGHTA, CDR2 FQGNSA. The CDR3 is 14 residues long. This chain's CDR3 is CASSPGLAGAKQYF. DNA of the CDR3: TGTGCCAGCAGCCCTGGACTAGCGGGAGCGAAGCAGTACTTC.

The V gene is TRBV11-2, the J gene TRBJ1-6; perhaps TRBD1 as D (6 bases). The CDR3 runs to 17 residues. CDR1 and CDR2 from the germline V gene are SGHAT and FQNNGV. With 4 bases removed from V and 0 bases from J, the gap between germline ends came to 13 bases. CDR3 sequence reads: CASSSGQPSSYNSPLHF. CDR3 nucleotide sequence: TGTGCCAGCAGCTCGGGACAACCGAGCTCCTATAATTCACCCCTCCACTTT.

The V call is TRBV5-6, the J call TRBJ2-7; the match to TRBD1 covers 7 bases. Germline V gene sequence: CDR1 SGHDT, CDR2 YYEEEE. Germline trimming cut 0 bases from V and 2 bases from J; bases unmatched to any gene: 5. The CDR3 contains 15 residues. CDR3 amino acids: CASSLVQGRTYEQYF. CDR3 coding DNA: TGTGCCAGCAGCTTGGTACAGGGGCGGACCTACGAGCAGTACTTC.

V gene TRBV6-5 combines with J gene TRBJ1-2; D unclear. CDR3 length: 14 residues. With 4 bases removed from V and 4 bases from J, the gap between germline ends came to 13 bases. Germline-derived CDR1 and CDR2 are MNHEY and SVGAGI. The CDR3 sequence is CASSSDGISYGYTF. CDR3 bases: TGTGCCAGCAGTTCCGACGGGATATCCTATGGCTACACCTTC.

The rearrangement uses TRBV25-1 and TRBJ1-2; 8 bases agree with TRBD1. In germline, CDR1 is MGHDK, CDR2 SYGVNS. The CDR3 covers 13 residues. V shed 6 bases and J 4 bases; nucleotides not matched to a gene: 4. In nucleotides, the CDR3 is TGTGCCAGCAGCTCCGACAGGGGCTATGGCTACACCTTC. The encoded protein is CASSSDRGYGYTF.

The rearrangement joins TRBV24-1 to TRBJ2-3; 8 bases are shared with TRBD2. CDR3 length equals 17 residues. Germline trimming cut 4 bases from V and 6 bases from J; bases unmatched to any gene: 14. Germline V CDR1 and CDR2: KGHDR, SFDVKD. DNA of the CDR3: TGTGCCACCAGTGACGCCGCGGCGAGCGGGAGTGGCGATACGCAGTATTTT. Translating gives CATSDAAASGSGDTQYF.

V and J are TRBV10-3 and TRBJ2-3, with D possibly TRBD1 on 7 matching bases. Trimming stripped 11 bases from V and 5 bases from J, with 20 bases between. The V gene's germline CDR1 is ENHRY and CDR2 SYGVKD. This CDR3 is 14 amino acids long. In DNA, the CDR3 is TGTGCCTCTAACAGGGGAGGTTTGCAAGATACGCAGTATTTT. Translating gives CASNRGGLQDTQYF.

Turning to this clone: The DNA is left out, because the CDR3 cannot be placed on it with certainty; the CDR3 is given as TCRdb lists it. The V and J genes are TRBV6-6 and TRBJ2-7; the table's TRBD1 call for D was not verified on the DNA. The CDR3 adds up to 14 amino acids, both ends counted. Germline CDR1 MNHNY, CDR2 SVGAGI (reference sequence). CDR3 sequence: CASSTSTGKKEQYF.

J is TRBJ1-5 and V is TRBV19; TRBD1 matches at 8 bases. J gave up 9 bases and V 8 bases, and 12 bases lay outside the gene matches. This CDR3 spans 14 amino acids. Germline V lookup: CDR1 LNHDA, CDR2 SQIVND (reference sequence). Here the CDR3 DNA reads TGTGCCAGTTTTGGGGGGGACAGGCGTAGGCCCCAGCATTTT. Its protein product is CASFGGDRRRPQHF.

The chain combines TRBV10-3 with TRBJ2-5; D might be TRBD2 (5 bases). The CDR3 has 13 amino acids. The germline V gene encodes CDR1 ENHRY and CDR2 SYGVKD. The V end lost 8 bases, the J end lost 5 bases, and 15 bases lay between the germline ends. This CDR3 reads CAIGPSPGETQYF. The CDR3 DNA is TGTGCCATCGGTCCAAGTCCGGGGGAGACCCAGTACTTC.

This clone was recorded a few times. The chain is built from TRBV9 and TRBJ2-7, with TRBD1 identical over 7 bases. Germline lookup yields CDR1 SGDLS and CDR2 YYNGEE. The length of the CDR3 is 14 residues. The V segment lost 3 bases and the J segment 3 bases; nucleotides outside the gene matches: 6. The CDR3: CASSATGTFYEQYF. In DNA, the CDR3 is TGTGCCAGCAGCGCGACAGGGACCTTCTACGAGCAGTACTTC.

This clone has a single count. This sequence joins TRBV7-2 and TRBJ2-5; 10 bases match TRBD2. J lost 4 bases, V lost 5 bases, and 10 bases had no gene match. Germline CDR1 SGHTA, CDR2 FQGNSA. The CDR3 is made up of 16 amino acids. This chain's CDR3 is CASSPLGLAGVETQYF. CDR3 DNA sequence: TGTGCCAGCAGCCCGCTGGGGCTAGCGGGAGTAGAGACCCAGTACTTC.

V is TRBV27 and J is TRBJ2-7; TRBD2 might be the D (6 bases). The CDR3 runs 15 residues. The ends were cut back, 6 bases at V and 2 bases at J, with 17 bases in the middle. In germline, CDR1 is MNHEY, CDR2 SMNVEV (reference sequence). CDR3 sequence (DNA): TGTGCCAGCAGCGGGCGGGGCTTAGACCCCTACGAGCAGTACTTC. Translated, it gives CASSGRGLDPYEQYF.

CDR3 sequence: CASSPGLSGNTIYF. For the CDR3, the DNA is TGTGCCAGCAGCCCCGGTCTCTCTGGAAACACCATATATTTT. V and J are TRBV13 and TRBJ1-3; D is undetermined. The CDR3 contains 14 residues. Germline V gives CDR1 PRHDT, CDR2 FYEKMQ (reference sequence). V was clipped by 5 bases and J by 0 bases, with 8 bases between them.

This clone was observed at least ten times. V and J are TRBV7-9 and TRBJ2-1; 7 nucleotides align to TRBD1. Germline V gives CDR1 SEHNR, CDR2 FQNEAQ (reference sequence). The length of the CDR3 is 15 residues. The trim removed 5 bases at V and 2 bases at J, leaving 6 bases unmatched. This CDR3 reads CASSPPGQTYNEQFF. The CDR3 DNA follows: TGTGCCAGCAGCCCCCCGGGACAGACCTACAATGAGCAGTTCTTC.

The gene calls are TRBV7-9 and TRBJ2-2; no clear D. The CDR3 sequence is 14 residues long. The germline gives CDR1 SEHNR, CDR2 FQNEAQ (reference sequence). The V end lost 0 bases, the J end lost 4 bases, and 6 bases lay between the germline ends. CDR3 sequence: CASSLAWPTGELFF. CDR3 DNA: TGTGCCAGCAGCTTAGCCTGGCCCACCGGGGAGCTGTTTTTT.

J is TRBJ2-1 and V is TRBV27, with TRBD2 matching 9 bases. V was pared by 8 bases and J by 6 bases, with 11 bases of the junction left unmatched. Germline V gene data show CDR1 as MNHEY and CDR2 as SMNVEV (reference sequence). CDR3 length: 15 residues. The CDR3 DNA is TGTGCCAGCTGGTTAGCGGGAGAGGTACGCAATGAGCAGTTCTTC. This gives the protein CASWLAGEVRNEQFF.

This rearrangement joins TRBV19 to TRBJ2-5, with 7 bases aligning to TRBD2. There are 15 residues in the CDR3. The germline gives CDR1 LNHDA, CDR2 SQIVND (reference sequence). The CDR3, as DNA: TGTGTGGGAATGGCGGGAGAAGGTAATGGGGAGACCCAGTACTTC. Its protein product is CVGMAGEGNGETQYF.

The chain carries TRBV11-2 and TRBJ2-3; D might be TRBD2 (6 bases). Germline assignment: CDR1 SGHAT and CDR2 FQNNGV. V dropped 5 bases and J dropped 1 base, with 13 bases sitting between them. The CDR3 has 15 residues. CDR3 in DNA: TGTGCCAGCAGCGCGGGAAACGGGGGCACAGATACGCAGTATTTT. It translates to CASSAGNGGTDTQYF.

This chain connects TRBV4-1 to TRBJ2-1; TRBD2 matches at 13 bases. This CDR3 spans 14 amino acids. The ends lost 3 bases at V and 7 bases at J; junction bases unmatched: 0. Germline V gives CDR1 MGHRA, CDR2 YSYEKL. CDR3 sequence: CASSQGLAGNEQFF. The CDR3 bases are TGCGCCAGCAGCCAGGGACTAGCGGGGAATGAGCAGTTCTTC.

The V call is TRBV3-1 (or the pseudogene TRBV3-2), the J call TRBJ2-7; possibly TRBD1 for D (5 bases). Trimming cost V 2 bases and J 7 bases, with 12 bases left between them. Looked up from germline, CDR1 is LGHDT and CDR2 is YNNKEL (reference sequence). This CDR3 spans 13 amino acids. The CDR3 is CASSQPGLREQYF. In DNA form, the CDR3 reads TGTGCCAGCAGCCAACCAGGGTTGAGGGAGCAGTACTTC.

V is TRBV29-1 and J is TRBJ2-1; D perhaps matches TRBD2 (6 bases). This CDR3 region has 11 residues. The V gene's germline CDR1 is SQVTM and CDR2 ANQGSEA. Trimming pared 0 bases from V and 16 bases from J, leaving 13 bases between. The DNA for the CDR3 is TGCAGCGTTGAAGATCGGCAGGGAGGCTTCTTC. Its protein is CSVEDRQGGFF.

The chain is built from TRBV27 and TRBJ1-2, with unresolved D. This CDR3 has 15 residues. Germline assignment: CDR1 MNHEY and CDR2 SMNVEV (reference sequence). V lost 6 bases and J lost 2, with 16 bases in between. The chain's CDR3 is CASSPRPPINYGYTF. For the CDR3, the DNA is TGTGCCAGCAGCCCTAGGCCCCCTATCAACTATGGCTACACCTTC.

The V call is TRBV30, the J call TRBJ1-5; no firm D call. The germline V gene has CDR1 GTSNPN and CDR2 SVGIG (reference sequence). V lost 3 bases and J 3 bases, leaving 6 bases between the germline ends. This CDR3 has 12 amino acids. The CDR3: CAWSRNNQPQHF. In nucleotides, the CDR3 is TGTGCCTGGAGCAGGAACAATCAGCCCCAGCATTTT.

In its sample, this clone was seen a few times. The rearrangement uses TRBV5-1 and TRBJ2-7; possible D gene TRBD2, 6 bases. There are 13 residues in the CDR3. The V and J ends lost 2 bases and 6 bases respectively, with 12 bases between them. Germline V gene data show CDR1 as SGHRS and CDR2 as YFSETQ. The DNA for the CDR3 is TGCGCCAGCAGCTTTGGCGGGGCCCCCGAGCAGTACTTC. Translated, it gives CASSFGGAPEQYF.

The chain is built from TRBV27 and TRBJ2-2, with TRBD2 identical over 7 bases. Per germline, CDR1 MNHEY and CDR2 SMNVEV (reference sequence). After removal of 5 bases from V and 0 bases from J, the junction contained 0 bases not matched to a gene. CDR3 size: 14 residues. This chain's CDR3 is CASSGGANTGELFF. Here the CDR3 DNA reads TGTGCCAGCAGTGGGGGGGCGAACACCGGGGAGCTGTTTTTT.

The V and J genes are TRBV2 and TRBJ2-5; the match to TRBD2 covers 7 bases. There are 13 residues in the CDR3. V lost 6 bases, J lost 4 bases, and 5 bases stayed unmatched. The germline CDR1 and CDR2 sequences are SNHLY and FYNNEI. The CDR3 sequence is CASRRGRGETQYF. CDR3 DNA: TGTGCCAGCAGGAGAGGGAGGGGAGAGACCCAGTACTTC. The whole variable domain, remainder taken from reference TRBV2 and TRBJ2-5, is EPEVTQTPSHQVTQMGQEVILRCVPISNHLYFYWYRQILGQKVEFLVSFYNNEISEKSEIFDDQFSVERPDGSNFTLKIRSTKLEDSAMYFCASRRGRGETQYFGPGTRLLVL.

In DNA, the CDR3 is TGTGCCAGTTTTAGCCTCGGGGGGGCAACTAATGAAAAACTGTTTTTT. Its protein is CASFSLGGATNEKLFF. The chain joins TRBV28 to TRBJ1-4; D is possibly TRBD1 (5 bases). Looked up from germline, CDR1 is MDHEN and CDR2 is SYDVKM. The CDR3 sequence is 16 residues long. Trimming took 9 bases from V and 0 from J, leaving 17 bases between them.

This clone was found once. J is TRBJ1-2 and V is TRBV24-1; the D is unclear. There are 13 residues in the CDR3. The V end was cut by 1 base, the J end by 8 bases, with 10 bases between. Germline assignment: CDR1 KGHDR and CDR2 SFDVKD. CDR3 protein: CATSDFNDEGYTF. CDR3 DNA sequence: TGTGCCACCAGTGATTTTAACGATGAGGGCTACACCTTC.

V and J are TRBV12-3 or TRBV12-4 and TRBJ1-2, with D possibly TRBD1 on 6 matching bases. There are 12 residues in the CDR3. V was pared by 5 bases and J by 2 bases, with 6 bases between. The CDR3 sequence is CASSQGNYGYTF. CDR3 nucleotide sequence: TGTGCCAGCAGTCAGGGGAACTATGGCTACACCTTC.